The rows below give T cell receptor beta chains drawn from one sample of a study of response to subunit inactivated influenza vaccine. One entry per CDR3 protein, called by TCRdb with MiXCR from the RT-PCR reads. The table lists over 800,000 distinct CDR3 sequences, around 21% of them singletons. This material consisted of PBMCs from blood, taken 4 to 6 days after vaccination. These receptors were taken from a middle-aged man who received an inactivated influenza vaccine. Both conserved end residues are part of each CDR3. The D gene is left open where the match is weak. Clone size, where shown, is once, few, many, or a class for clones that have expanded.

CDR3: CASSSRSRRLKTQYF
DNA: TGTGCCAGCAGCTCCCGATCCAGGAGGCTGAAGACCCAGTACTTC
J: TRBJ2-5
size: few
D: -
V: TRBV11-1

CDR3: CASSSPGSSFNQPQHF
DNA: TGTGCCAGCAGTTCACCGGGGTCCTCGTTCAATCAGCCCCAGCATTTT
J: TRBJ1-5
size: -
D: -
V: TRBV6-5

CDR3: CASSLALTVPGTTQYF
DNA: TGTGCCAGCAGCTTAGCGCTGACAGTCCCAGGGACTACGCAGTATTTT
J: TRBJ2-3
size: few
D: -
V: TRBV7-6

CDR3: CASSWDRGYTDTQYF
DNA: TGTGCCAGCAGTTGGGACAGGGGGTACACAGATACGCAGTATTTT
J: TRBJ2-3
size: -
D: TRBD1
V: TRBV28

CDR3: CSVEGTERYNEQFF
DNA: TGCAGCGTTGAAGGGACAGAGCGATACAATGAGCAGTTCTTC
J: TRBJ2-1
size: -
D: -
V: TRBV29-1

CDR3: CSASQGWGDGYTF
DNA: TGCAGTGCTAGCCAGGGGTGGGGTGATGGCTACACCTTC
J: TRBJ1-2
size: -
D: -
V: TRBV20-1

CDR3: CASSLLPGQGVYEQYF
DNA: TGCGCCAGCAGCCTTCTTCCGGGACAGGGGGTGTACGAGCAGTACTTC
J: TRBJ2-7
size: -
D: TRBD1
V: TRBV5-1

CDR3: CSARVGSSSYNEQFF
DNA: TGCAGTGCTAGAGTAGGGTCGAGCTCCTACAATGAGCAGTTCTTC
J: TRBJ2-1
size: -
D: -
V: TRBV20-1

CDR3: CASSTGGAFSGELFF
DNA: TGTGCCAGCAGTACAGGGGGGGCATTTTCCGGGGAGCTGTTTTTT
J: TRBJ2-2
size: -
D: -
V: TRBV7-2

CDR3: CASSPPALSYEQYF
DNA: TGTGCCAGCAGCCCCCCAGCCCTATCCTACGAGCAGTACTTC
J: TRBJ2-7
size: few
D: -
V: TRBV28

CDR3: CASSQGAGIQYTEAFF
DNA: TGTGCCAGCAGCCAAGGGGCAGGGATCCAGTACACTGAAGCTTTCTTT
J: TRBJ1-1
size: few
D: -
V: TRBV4-2

CDR3: CASSLRAGGGDEQFF
DNA: TGTGCCAGCAGCTTAAGGGCGGGAGGAGGCGATGAGCAGTTCTTC
J: TRBJ2-1
size: -
D: TRBD2
V: TRBV7-8

CDR3: CSARDASYRRETQYF
DNA: TGCAGTGCTAGAGATGCCTCCTACAGGCGAGAGACCCAGTACTTC
J: TRBJ2-5
size: few
D: -
V: TRBV20-1

CDR3: CASSLRQGYYGYTF
DNA: TGTGCCAGCAGCCTACGACAGGGGTACTATGGCTACACCTTC
J: TRBJ1-2
size: -
D: TRBD1
V: TRBV14

CDR3: CASSYDRVRQETQYF
DNA: TGTGCCAGCAGTTACGACAGGGTCCGACAAGAGACCCAGTACTTC
J: TRBJ2-5
size: few
D: TRBD1
V: TRBV6-5

CDR3: CASSLTARAYNEQFF
DNA: TGCGCCAGCAGCCTGACAGCTCGAGCCTACAATGAGCAGTTCTTC
J: TRBJ2-1
size: -
D: -
V: TRBV5-1

CDR3: CATSSRGGLDTQYF
DNA: TGTGCCACCAGCAGCCGGGGGGGCCTAGATACGCAGTATTTT
J: TRBJ2-3
size: once
D: TRBD2
V: TRBV15

CDR3: CASSVTGWSDNNEQFF
DNA: TGCGCCAGCAGCGTGACAGGGTGGTCCGACAACAATGAGCAGTTCTTC
J: TRBJ2-1
size: few
D: TRBD1
V: TRBV5-1

CDR3: CASSQDSRETQYF
DNA: TGCGCCAGCAGCCAAGACAGTCGAGAGACCCAGTACTTC
J: TRBJ2-5
size: few
D: -
V: TRBV4-3

CDR3: CSATSGTYEQYF
DNA: TGCAGTGCTACTAGCGGTACCTACGAGCAGTACTTC
J: TRBJ2-7
size: many
D: TRBD2
V: TRBV20-1

CDR3: CASSLSTGSGTGELFF
DNA: TGTGCCAGCAGTTTATCTACAGGGTCGGGCACCGGGGAGCTGTTTTTT
J: TRBJ2-2
size: few
D: -
V: TRBV27

CDR3: CASSLEREPYNEQFF
DNA: TGCGCCAGCAGCCTAGAGCGGGAGCCCTACAATGAGCAGTTCTTC
J: TRBJ2-1
size: few
D: TRBD2
V: TRBV4-3

CDR3: CASSQQDRSNTEAFF
DNA: TGTGCCAGCAGCCAACAGGACAGGTCGAACACTGAAGCTTTCTTT
J: TRBJ1-1
size: few
D: TRBD1
V: TRBV4-2

CDR3: CASSQERRQVQETQYF
DNA: TGTGCCAGCAGCCAAGAACGGAGACAAGTTCAAGAGACCCAGTACTTC
J: TRBJ2-5
size: -
D: -
V: TRBV14

CDR3: CSGGVHEQFF
DNA: TGCAGTGGGGGAGTGCATGAGCAGTTCTTC
J: TRBJ2-1
size: -
D: -
V: TRBV20-1

CDR3: CASSYIAPAGAYEQYF
DNA: TGTGCCAGCAGCTACATCGCGCCAGCGGGGGCCTACGAGCAGTACTTC
J: TRBJ2-7
size: once
D: TRBD2
V: TRBV7-2

CDR3: CASSVGATPVSDTQYF
DNA: TGTGCCAGCAGCGTAGGAGCGACCCCGGTGTCAGATACGCAGTATTTT
J: TRBJ2-3
size: -
D: -
V: TRBV9

CDR3: CSARHDGLYIQYF
DNA: TGCAGTGCTAGACATGATGGCTTATACATTCAGTACTTC
J: TRBJ2-4
size: few
D: -
V: TRBV20-1

CDR3: CSVEDLYIQYF
DNA: TGCAGCGTTGAAGATCTATACATTCAGTACTTC
J: TRBJ2-4
size: few
D: -
V: TRBV29-1

CDR3: CASTTGASYEQYF
DNA: TGCGCCAGCACTACCGGGGCGTCCTACGAGCAGTACTTC
J: TRBJ2-7
size: -
D: -
V: TRBV5-1

CDR3: CASSLSIYNEQFF
DNA: TGTGCCAGCAGTTTGTCAATTTACAATGAGCAGTTCTTC
J: TRBJ2-1
size: many
D: -
V: TRBV27

CDR3: CSARDGNIPTDTQYF
DNA: TGCAGTGCAAGGGACGGAAACATTCCCACAGATACGCAGTATTTT
J: TRBJ2-3
size: -
D: -
V: TRBV20-1

CDR3: CASSVILYNEQFF
DNA: TGTGCCAGCAGCGTAATCCTCTACAATGAGCAGTTCTTC
J: TRBJ2-1
size: -
D: -
V: TRBV7-9

CDR3: CASSLGYTGSQETQYF
DNA: TGTGCCAGCAGCTTAGGATATACAGGGAGCCAAGAGACCCAGTACTTC
J: TRBJ2-5
size: many
D: -
V: TRBV7-8

CDR3: CATRSNNEQFF
DNA: TGTGCCACCAGAAGTAACAATGAGCAGTTCTTC
J: TRBJ2-1
size: few
D: -
V: TRBV24-1

CDR3: CASSRQGLGDEQYF
DNA: TGTGCCAGCAGTAGACAGGGGTTAGGAGACGAGCAGTACTTC
J: TRBJ2-7
size: many
D: TRBD1
V: TRBV12-3/TRBV12-4

CDR3: CASSLGQGAGSGNTIYF
DNA: TGTGCCAGCAGCCTCGGACAGGGGGCGGGATCTGGAAACACCATATATTTT
J: TRBJ1-3
size: few
D: TRBD1
V: TRBV7-6

CDR3: CASSLGGGAGQETQYF
DNA: TGTGCCAGCAGCTTGGGTGGGGGCGCGGGCCAAGAGACCCAGTACTTC
J: TRBJ2-5
size: few
D: -
V: TRBV5-5

CDR3: CASSLSWVGNEKLFF
DNA: TGTGCCAGCAGCCTTTCATGGGTGGGAAATGAAAAACTGTTTTTT
J: TRBJ1-4
size: -
D: -
V: TRBV7-9

CDR3: CASSLGLVKSGELFF
DNA: TGTGCCAGCAGTTTAGGACTAGTGAAGTCCGGGGAGCTGTTTTTT
J: TRBJ2-2
size: few
D: -
V: TRBV12-3/TRBV12-4

CDR3: CSARRDVTPGYF
DNA: TGCAGTGCTAGGAGGGACGTGACACCGGGGTACTTC
J: TRBJ2-7
size: few
D: -
V: TRBV20-1

CDR3: CASHRENQETQYF
DNA: TGTGCCTCGCACCGGGAGAACCAAGAGACCCAGTACTTC
J: TRBJ2-5
size: -
D: -
V: TRBV7-9

CDR3: CASSPPGHTEAFF
DNA: TGTGCCAGCAGCCCACCAGGCCACACTGAAGCTTTCTTT
J: TRBJ1-1
size: -
D: -
V: TRBV7-9

CDR3: CASSLVPPGELFF
DNA: TGTGCCAGCAGCTTAGTCCCCCCCGGGGAGCTGTTTTTT
J: TRBJ2-2
size: -
D: -
V: TRBV7-6

CDR3: CASSLSGRAGADTQYF
DNA: TGCGCCAGCAGCTTAAGCGGGAGGGCCGGGGCAGATACGCAGTATTTT
J: TRBJ2-3
size: -
D: TRBD2
V: TRBV5-1

CDR3: CASGARQLIQPQHF
DNA: TGTGCCAGCGGTGCCCGACAGTTAATTCAGCCCCAGCATTTT
J: TRBJ1-5
size: few
D: -
V: TRBV28

CDR3: CASTPGGGFTGELFF
DNA: TGTGCCAGCACTCCGGGGGGGGGATTCACCGGGGAGCTGTTTTTT
J: TRBJ2-2
size: -
D: TRBD2
V: TRBV12-3/TRBV12-4

CDR3: CATSDFGLAATGELFF
DNA: TGTGCCACCAGTGATTTTGGACTAGCGGCCACCGGGGAGCTGTTTTTT
J: TRBJ2-2
size: -
D: TRBD2
V: TRBV24-1

CDR3: CASSLGAGTNEKLFF
DNA: TGTGCCAGCAGTTTAGGGGCGGGTACTAATGAAAAACTGTTTTTT
J: TRBJ1-4
size: many
D: -
V: TRBV12-3/TRBV12-4

CDR3: CASSLGQNFGSPLHF
DNA: TGTGCCAGCAGCCTGGGACAGAACTTTGGATCACCCCTCCACTTT
J: TRBJ1-6
size: few
D: TRBD1
V: TRBV12-3/TRBV12-4

CDR3: CASSEGDLGAFF
DNA: TGTGCCAGCAGTGAGGGGGACCTAGGAGCTTTCTTT
J: TRBJ1-1
size: many
D: -
V: TRBV12-3/TRBV12-4

CDR3: CAWSVRRLAASSDTQYF
DNA: TGTGCCTGGAGTGTGAGGAGGCTAGCGGCTAGTTCAGATACGCAGTATTTT
J: TRBJ2-3
size: few
D: TRBD2
V: TRBV30